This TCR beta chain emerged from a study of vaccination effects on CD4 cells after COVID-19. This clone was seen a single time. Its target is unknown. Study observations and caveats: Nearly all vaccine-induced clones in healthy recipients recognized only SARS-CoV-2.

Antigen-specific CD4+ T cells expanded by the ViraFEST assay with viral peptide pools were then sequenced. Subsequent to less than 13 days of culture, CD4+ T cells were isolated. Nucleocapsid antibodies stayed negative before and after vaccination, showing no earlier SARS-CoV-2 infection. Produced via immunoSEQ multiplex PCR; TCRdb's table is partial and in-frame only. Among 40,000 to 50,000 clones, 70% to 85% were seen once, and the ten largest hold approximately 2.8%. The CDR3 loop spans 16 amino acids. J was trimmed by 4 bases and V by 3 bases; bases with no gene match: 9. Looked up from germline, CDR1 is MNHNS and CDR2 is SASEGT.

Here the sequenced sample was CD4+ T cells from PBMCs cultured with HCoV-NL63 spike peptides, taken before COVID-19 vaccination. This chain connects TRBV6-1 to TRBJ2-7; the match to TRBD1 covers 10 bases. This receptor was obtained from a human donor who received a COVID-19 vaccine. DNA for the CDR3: TGTGCCAGCAGTGATCCCAATGGACAGGGGGTTTACGAGCAGTACGTC. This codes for CASSDPNGQGVYEQYV.